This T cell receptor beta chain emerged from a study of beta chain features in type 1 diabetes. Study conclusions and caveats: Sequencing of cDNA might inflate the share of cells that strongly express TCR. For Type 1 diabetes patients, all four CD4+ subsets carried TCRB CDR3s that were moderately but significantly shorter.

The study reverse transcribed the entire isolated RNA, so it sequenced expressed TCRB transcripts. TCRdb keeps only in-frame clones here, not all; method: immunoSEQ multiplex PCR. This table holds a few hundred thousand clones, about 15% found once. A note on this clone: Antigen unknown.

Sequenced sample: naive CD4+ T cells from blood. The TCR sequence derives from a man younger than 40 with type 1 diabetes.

The CDR3 protein is CASSLTGGAQTGELFF. The CDR3 bases are TGTGCCAGCAGCTTAACCGGGGGGGCCCAGACCGGGGAGCTGTTTTTT. This chain uses TRBV7-9 with TRBJ2-2; 8 positions agree with TRBD2. The CDR3 length is 16 residues. Germline CDR1 reads SEHNR; CDR2 reads FQNEAQ (reference sequence). V shed 2 bases, J shed 5 bases, and the junction held 7 bases outside the gene matches.